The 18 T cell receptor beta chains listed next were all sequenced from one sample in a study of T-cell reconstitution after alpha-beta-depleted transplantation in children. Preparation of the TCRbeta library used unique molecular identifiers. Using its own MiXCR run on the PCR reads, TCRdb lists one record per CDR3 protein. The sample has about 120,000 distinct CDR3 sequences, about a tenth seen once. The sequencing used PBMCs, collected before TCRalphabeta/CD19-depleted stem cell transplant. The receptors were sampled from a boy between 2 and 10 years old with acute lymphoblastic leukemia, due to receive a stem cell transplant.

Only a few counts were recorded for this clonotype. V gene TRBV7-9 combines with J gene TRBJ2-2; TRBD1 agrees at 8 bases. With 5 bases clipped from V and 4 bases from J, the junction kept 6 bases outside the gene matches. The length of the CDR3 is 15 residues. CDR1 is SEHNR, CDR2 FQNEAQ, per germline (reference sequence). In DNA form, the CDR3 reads TGTGCCAGCAGCCTGAGACAGGGGAGCACCGGGGAGCTGTTTTTT. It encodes CASSLRQGSTGELFF.

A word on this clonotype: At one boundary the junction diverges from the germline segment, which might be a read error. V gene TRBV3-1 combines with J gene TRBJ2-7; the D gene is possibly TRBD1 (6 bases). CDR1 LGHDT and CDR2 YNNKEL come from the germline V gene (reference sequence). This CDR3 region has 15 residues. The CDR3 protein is CATSQAPGKGVEQYF. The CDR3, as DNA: TGTGCCACCAGCCAAGCTCCCGGGAAGGGGGTCGAGCAGTACTTC.

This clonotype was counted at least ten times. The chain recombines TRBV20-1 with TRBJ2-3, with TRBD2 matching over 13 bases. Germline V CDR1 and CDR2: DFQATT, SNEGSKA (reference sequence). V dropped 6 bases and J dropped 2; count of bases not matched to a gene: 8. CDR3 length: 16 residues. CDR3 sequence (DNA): TGCAGTGCAAGGACTAGCGGGAGTGTGGTCACAGATACGCAGTATTTT. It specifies CSARTSGSVVTDTQYF.

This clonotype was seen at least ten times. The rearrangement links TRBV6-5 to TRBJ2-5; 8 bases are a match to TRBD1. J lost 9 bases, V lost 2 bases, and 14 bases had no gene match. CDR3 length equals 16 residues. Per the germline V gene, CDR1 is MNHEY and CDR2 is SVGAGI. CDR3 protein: CASSYPNGQGVSAQYF. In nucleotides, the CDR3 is TGTGCCAGCAGTTACCCGAACGGACAGGGCGTTTCGGCCCAGTACTTC.

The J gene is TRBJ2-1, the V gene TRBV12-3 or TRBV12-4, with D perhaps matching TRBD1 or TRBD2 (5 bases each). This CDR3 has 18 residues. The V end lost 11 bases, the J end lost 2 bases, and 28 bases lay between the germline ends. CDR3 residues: CAFSLIGIGAQAYNEQFF. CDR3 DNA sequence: TGTGCCTTCAGTTTAATCGGGATCGGGGCCCAGGCCTACAATGAGCAGTTCTTC.

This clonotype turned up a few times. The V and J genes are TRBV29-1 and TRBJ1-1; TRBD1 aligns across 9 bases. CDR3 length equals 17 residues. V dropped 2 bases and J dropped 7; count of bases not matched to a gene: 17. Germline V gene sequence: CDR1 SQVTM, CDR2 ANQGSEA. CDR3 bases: TGCAGCGTTGAATTTGGGGGTACAGGGGGCTTTGTAGGTGAAGCTTTCTTT. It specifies CSVEFGGTGGFVGEAFF. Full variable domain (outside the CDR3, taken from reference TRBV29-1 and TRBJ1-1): SAVISQKPSRDICQRGTSLTIQCQVDSQVTMMFWYRQQPGQSLTLIATANQGSEATYESGFVIDKFPISRPNLTFSTLTVSNMSPEDSSIYLCSVEFGGTGGFVGEAFFGQGTRLTVV.

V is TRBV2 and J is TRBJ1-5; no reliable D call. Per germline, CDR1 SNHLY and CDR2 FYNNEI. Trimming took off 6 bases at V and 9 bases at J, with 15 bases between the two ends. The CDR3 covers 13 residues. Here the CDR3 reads CASSLRAPRPQHF. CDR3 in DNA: TGTGCCAGCAGCCTAAGAGCGCCTAGGCCCCAGCATTTT.

The CDR3 DNA sequence: TGTGCCAGCAGCCCCGAGCAGGGTGGAAAGTTAGGGGAGCTGTTTTTT. It translates to CASSPEQGGKLGELFF. J is TRBJ2-2 and V is TRBV9; the D gene is possibly TRBD1 (5 bases). Trimming cost V 4 bases and J 8 bases, with 21 bases left between them. This CDR3 region has 16 residues. Germline V CDR1 and CDR2: SGDLS, YYNGEE.

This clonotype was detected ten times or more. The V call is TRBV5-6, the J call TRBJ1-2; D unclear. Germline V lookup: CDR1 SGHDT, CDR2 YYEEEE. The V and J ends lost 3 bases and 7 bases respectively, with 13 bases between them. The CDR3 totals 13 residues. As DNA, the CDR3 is TGTGCCAGCAGCTGGGCTGCGGGTAGTGGCTACACCTTC. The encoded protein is CASSWAAGSGYTF.

The CDR3 loop reads CSAGGDIYGYTF. The CDR3 DNA sequence: TGCAGTGCGGGGGGCGACATCTATGGCTACACCTTC. V usage is TRBV20-1 and J usage is TRBJ1-2, with D possibly matching TRBD1 (6 bases). Germline CDR1 reads DFQATT; CDR2 reads SNEGSKA (reference sequence). This CDR3 region has 12 residues. V lost 6 bases, J lost 4 bases, and 12 bases lay in between.

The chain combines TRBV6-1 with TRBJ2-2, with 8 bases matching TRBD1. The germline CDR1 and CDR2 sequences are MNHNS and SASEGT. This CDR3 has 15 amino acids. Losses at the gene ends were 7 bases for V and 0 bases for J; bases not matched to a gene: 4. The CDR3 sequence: CASTQGAPNTGELFF. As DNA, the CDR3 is TGTGCCAGCACCCAGGGGGCACCGAACACCGGGGAGCTGTTTTTT.

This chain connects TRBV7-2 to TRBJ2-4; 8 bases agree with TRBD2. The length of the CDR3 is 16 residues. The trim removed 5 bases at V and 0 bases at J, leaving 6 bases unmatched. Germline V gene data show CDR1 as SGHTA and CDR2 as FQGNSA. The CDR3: CASSLSGILAKNIQYF. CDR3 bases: TGTGCCAGCAGCCTTAGCGGGATTCTAGCCAAAAACATTCAGTACTTC.

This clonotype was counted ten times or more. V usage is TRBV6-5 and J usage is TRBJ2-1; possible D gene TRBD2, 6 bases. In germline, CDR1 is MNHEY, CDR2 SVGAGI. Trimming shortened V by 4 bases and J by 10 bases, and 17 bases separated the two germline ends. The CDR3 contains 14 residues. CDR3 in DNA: TGTGCCAGCAGTTCCTACTCTGGGACTTACGAGCAGTTCTTC. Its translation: CASSSYSGTYEQFF.

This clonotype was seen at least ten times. CDR3 coding DNA: TGTGCCACCAGTGAACCGATCGGACAGGGCCTCACAGATACGCAGTATTTT. Translation: CATSEPIGQGLTDTQYF. This chain connects TRBV24-1 to TRBJ2-3, with 8 bases fitting TRBD1. The CDR3 contains 17 residues. Looked up from germline, CDR1 is KGHDR and CDR2 is SFDVKD. V trimming: 4 bases; J trimming: 2 bases; junction bases outside the gene matches: 10.

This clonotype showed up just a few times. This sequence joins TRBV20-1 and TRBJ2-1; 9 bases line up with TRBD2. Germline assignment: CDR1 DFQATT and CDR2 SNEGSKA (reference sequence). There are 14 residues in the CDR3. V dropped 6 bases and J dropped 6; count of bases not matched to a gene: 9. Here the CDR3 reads CSATKSGRFNEQFF. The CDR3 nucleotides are TGCAGTGCAACTAAGAGCGGGAGGTTCAATGAGCAGTTCTTC.

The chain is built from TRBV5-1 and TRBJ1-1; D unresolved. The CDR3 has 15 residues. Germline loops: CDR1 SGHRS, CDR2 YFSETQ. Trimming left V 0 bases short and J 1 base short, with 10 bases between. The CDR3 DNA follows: TGCGCCAGCAGCTTGGCCAAGCTACAGAACACTGAAGCTTTCTTT. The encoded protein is CASSLAKLQNTEAFF.

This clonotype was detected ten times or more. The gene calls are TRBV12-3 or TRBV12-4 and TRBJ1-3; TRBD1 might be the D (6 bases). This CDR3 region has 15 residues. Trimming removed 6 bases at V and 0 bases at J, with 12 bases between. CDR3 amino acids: CASRARTDSGNTIYF. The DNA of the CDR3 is TGTGCCAGCAGAGCTCGGACAGACTCTGGAAACACCATATATTTT.

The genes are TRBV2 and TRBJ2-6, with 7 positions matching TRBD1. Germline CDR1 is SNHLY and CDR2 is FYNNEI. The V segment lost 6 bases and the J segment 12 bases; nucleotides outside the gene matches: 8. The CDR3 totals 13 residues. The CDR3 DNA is TGTGCCAGCAGCGGGGCCTCAGGGGGCGTCCTGACTTTC. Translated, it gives CASSGASGGVLTF.